This TCR beta chain was documented in a study of Graves' ophthalmopathy and Graves' hyperthyroidism. Overall study context: Researchers classed hyperthyroidism as stable given no ophthalmopathy within 18 months of follow-up. Study-level findings and limits: Blood samples also showed most expanded thyroid clonotypes exceeding 0.001 frequency.

TCR beta CDR3 regions were amplified from RNA transcripts. HTBI-primed RT-PCR formed the first round, and a multiplex PCR formed the second. MiXCR was run by TCRdb on the multiplex PCR reads, yielding one entry per CDR3 protein. The table shows roughly 600,000 distinct CDR3 sequences, with less than 45% occurring only once. Physicians reached a diagnosis by relying on clinical symptoms, serum thyroxine, TRAb, thyroid ultrasound and orbital computed tomography. The CDR3 is 14 residues long. After removal of 3 bases from V and 2 bases from J, the junction contained 4 bases not matched to a gene. The V gene's germline CDR1 is DFQATT and CDR2 SNEGSKA (reference sequence). In its sample, this clonotype was seen many times. What it binds is not known.

The origin of this receptor is an adult man with Graves' hyperthyroidism. V gene TRBV20-1 combines with J gene TRBJ1-2, with 9 bases identical to TRBD1. The specimen sequenced was peripheral blood or thyroid tissue (not recorded which). CDR3 sequence: CSARGTGSNYGYTF. The CDR3 nucleotides read TGCAGTGCTAGGGGGACAGGGAGCAACTATGGCTACACCTTC.